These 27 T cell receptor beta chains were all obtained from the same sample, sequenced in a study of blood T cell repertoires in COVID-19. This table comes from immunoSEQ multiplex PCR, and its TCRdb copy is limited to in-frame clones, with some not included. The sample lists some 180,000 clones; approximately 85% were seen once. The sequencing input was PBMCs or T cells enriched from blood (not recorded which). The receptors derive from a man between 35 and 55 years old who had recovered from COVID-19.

The CDR3 reads CASSRGGWGNEQFF. As DNA, the CDR3 is TGTGCCAGCAGCCGTGGGGGCTGGGGAAATGAGCAGTTCTTC. This rearrangement joins TRBV7-2 to TRBJ2-1; tentatively, D is TRBD1 (6 bases). Between the trimmed V and J ends, which lost 5 bases and 7 bases, there was a span of 15 bases. Looked up from germline, CDR1 is SGHTA and CDR2 is FQGNSA. This CDR3 has 14 residues.

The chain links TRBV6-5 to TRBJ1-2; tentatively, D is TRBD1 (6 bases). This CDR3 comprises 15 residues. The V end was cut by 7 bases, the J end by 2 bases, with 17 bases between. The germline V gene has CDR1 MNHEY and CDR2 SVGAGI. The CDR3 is CASKLTGPGNYGYTF. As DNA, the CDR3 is TGTGCCAGCAAACTAACAGGGCCCGGGAACTATGGCTACACCTTC.

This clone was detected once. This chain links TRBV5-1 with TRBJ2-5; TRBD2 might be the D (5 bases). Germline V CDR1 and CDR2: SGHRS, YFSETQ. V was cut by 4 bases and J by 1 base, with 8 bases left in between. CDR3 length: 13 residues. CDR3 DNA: TGCGCCAGCAGCGTGGACTTCCAAGAGACCCAGTACTTC. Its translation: CASSVDFQETQYF.

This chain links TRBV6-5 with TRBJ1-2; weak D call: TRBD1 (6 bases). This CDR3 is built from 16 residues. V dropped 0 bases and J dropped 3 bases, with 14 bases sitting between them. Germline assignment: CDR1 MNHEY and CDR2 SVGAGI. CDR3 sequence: CASSYSQGTVDYGYTF. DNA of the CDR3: TGTGCCAGCAGTTACTCCCAGGGGACGGTAGACTATGGCTACACCTTC.

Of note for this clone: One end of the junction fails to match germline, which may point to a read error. CDR3 residues: CAGSVGELAGHNEQFF. The DNA of the CDR3 is TGTGCCGGCAGTGTTGGTGAACTAGCGGGGCACAATGAGCAGTTCTTC. The V call is TRBV6-4, the J call TRBJ2-1; TRBD2 matches at 10 bases. The CDR3 totals 16 residues. The germline gives CDR1 MRHNA, CDR2 SNTAGT.

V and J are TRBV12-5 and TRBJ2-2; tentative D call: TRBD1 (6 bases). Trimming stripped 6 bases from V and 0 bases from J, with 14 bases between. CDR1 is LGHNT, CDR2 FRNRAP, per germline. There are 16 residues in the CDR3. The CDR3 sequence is CASGKGQFANTGELFF. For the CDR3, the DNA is TGTGCTAGTGGAAAAGGACAGTTCGCGAACACCGGGGAGCTGTTTTTT.

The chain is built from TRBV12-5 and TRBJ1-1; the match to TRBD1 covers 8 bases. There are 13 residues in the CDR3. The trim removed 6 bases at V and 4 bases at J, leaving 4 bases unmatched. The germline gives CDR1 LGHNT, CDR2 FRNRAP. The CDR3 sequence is CASGSTGGTEAFF. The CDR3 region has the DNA TGTGCTAGTGGGTCTACAGGGGGCACTGAAGCTTTCTTT.

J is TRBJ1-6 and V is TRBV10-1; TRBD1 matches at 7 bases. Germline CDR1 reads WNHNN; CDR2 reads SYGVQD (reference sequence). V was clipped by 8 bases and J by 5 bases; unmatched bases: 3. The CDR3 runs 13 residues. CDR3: CASQGENNSPLHF. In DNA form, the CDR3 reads TGCGCCAGCCAGGGGGAGAATAATTCACCCCTCCACTTT.

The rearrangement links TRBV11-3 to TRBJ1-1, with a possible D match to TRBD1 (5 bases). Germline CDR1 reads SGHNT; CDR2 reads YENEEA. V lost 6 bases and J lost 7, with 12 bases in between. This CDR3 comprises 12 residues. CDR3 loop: CASSLGDSEAFF. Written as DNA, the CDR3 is TGTGCCAGCAGTCTTGGAGACAGTGAAGCTTTCTTT.

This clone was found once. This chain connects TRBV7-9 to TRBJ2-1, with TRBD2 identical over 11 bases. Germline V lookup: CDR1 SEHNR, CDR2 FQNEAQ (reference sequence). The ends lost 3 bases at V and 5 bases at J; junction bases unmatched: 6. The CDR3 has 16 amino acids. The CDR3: CASSFSTSGTHNEQFF. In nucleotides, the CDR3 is TGTGCCAGCAGCTTTTCGACTAGCGGGACCCACAATGAGCAGTTCTTC.

The CDR3 sequence is CASSPGQGMGGYTF. DNA of the CDR3: TGTGCCAGTAGTCCAGGACAGGGAATGGGAGGCTACACCTTC. The J gene is TRBJ1-2, the V gene TRBV19; 8 bases match TRBD1. The V gene's germline CDR1 is LNHDA and CDR2 SQIVND (reference sequence). The trim removed 5 bases at V and 8 bases at J, leaving 10 bases unmatched. The CDR3 consists of 14 residues. The entire variable domain, with the rest obtained from reference TRBV19 and TRBJ1-2, is as follows: DGGITQSPKYLFRKEGQNVTLSCEQNLNHDAMYWYRQDPGQGLRLIYYSQIVNDFQKGDIAEGYSVSREKKESFPLTVTSAQKNPTAFYLCASSPGQGMGGYTFGSGTRLTVV.

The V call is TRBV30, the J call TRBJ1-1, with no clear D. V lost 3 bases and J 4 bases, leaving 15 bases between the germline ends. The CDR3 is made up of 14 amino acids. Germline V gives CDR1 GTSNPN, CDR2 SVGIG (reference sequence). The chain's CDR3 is CAWSHFTGGTEAFF. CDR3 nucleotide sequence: TGTGCCTGGAGCCACTTCACGGGTGGCACTGAAGCTTTCTTT. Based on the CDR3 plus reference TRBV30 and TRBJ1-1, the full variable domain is SQTIHQWPATLVQPVGSPLSLECTVEGTSNPNLYWYRQAAGRGLQLLFYSVGIGQISSEVPQNLSASRPQDRQFILSSKKLLLSDSGFYLCAWSHFTGGTEAFFGQGTRLTVV.

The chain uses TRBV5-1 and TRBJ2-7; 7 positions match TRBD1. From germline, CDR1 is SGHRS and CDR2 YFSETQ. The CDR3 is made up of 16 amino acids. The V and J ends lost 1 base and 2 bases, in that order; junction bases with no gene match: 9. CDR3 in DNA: TGCGCCAGCAGCTTGAATCCGGGACAGAGCACCTACGAGCAGTACTTC. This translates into CASSLNPGQSTYEQYF.

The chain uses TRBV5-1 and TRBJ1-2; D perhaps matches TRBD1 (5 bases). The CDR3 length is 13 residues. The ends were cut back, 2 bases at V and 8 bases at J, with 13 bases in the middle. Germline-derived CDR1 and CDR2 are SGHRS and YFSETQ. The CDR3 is CASSLLREGGYTF. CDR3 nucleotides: TGCGCCAGCAGCTTACTCAGGGAGGGCGGCTACACCTTC.

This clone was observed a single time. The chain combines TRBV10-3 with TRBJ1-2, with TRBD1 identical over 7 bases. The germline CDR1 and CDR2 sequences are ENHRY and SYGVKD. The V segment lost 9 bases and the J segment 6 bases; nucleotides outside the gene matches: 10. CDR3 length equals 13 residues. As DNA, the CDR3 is TGTGCCATAAGGGACAGCACAGGACATGGCTACACCTTC. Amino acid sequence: CAIRDSTGHGYTF.

The CDR3 region has the DNA TGTGCCAGCAGTGAAGACAGGGGGCGCATAGCTTTCTTT. Its translation is CASSEDRGRIAFF. The genes are TRBV6-1 and TRBJ1-1; 9 bases are a match to TRBD1. Trimming cost V 1 base and J 10 bases; bases outside gene matches: 4. Germline assignment: CDR1 MNHNS and CDR2 SASEGT. The CDR3 covers 13 residues.

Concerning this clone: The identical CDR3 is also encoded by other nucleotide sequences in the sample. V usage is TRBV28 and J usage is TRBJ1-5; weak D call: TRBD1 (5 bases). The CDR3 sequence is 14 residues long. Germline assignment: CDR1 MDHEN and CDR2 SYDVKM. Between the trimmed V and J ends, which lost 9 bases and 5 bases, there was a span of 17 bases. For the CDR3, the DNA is TGTGCCAGTAACACTCTCGGGGGGGATCAGCCCCAGCATTTT. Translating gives CASNTLGGDQPQHF.

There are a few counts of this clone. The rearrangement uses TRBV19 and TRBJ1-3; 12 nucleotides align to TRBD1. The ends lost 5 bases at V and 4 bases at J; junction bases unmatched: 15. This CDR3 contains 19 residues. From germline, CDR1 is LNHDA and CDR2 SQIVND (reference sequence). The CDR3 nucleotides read TGTGCCAGTAGTCTCACCGGGGGACAGGGGGCCCAGGAGGGAAACACCATATATTTT. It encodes CASSLTGGQGAQEGNTIYF.

Written as DNA, the CDR3 is TGTGCCAGCTCACCCAGACAGGGGGAGTACGAGCAGTACTTC. It encodes CASSPRQGEYEQYF. The V and J genes are TRBV18 and TRBJ2-7; TRBD1 agrees at 9 bases. J was trimmed by 4 bases and V by 3 bases; bases with no gene match: 4. This CDR3 region has 14 residues. The germline gives CDR1 KGHSH, CDR2 LQKENI.

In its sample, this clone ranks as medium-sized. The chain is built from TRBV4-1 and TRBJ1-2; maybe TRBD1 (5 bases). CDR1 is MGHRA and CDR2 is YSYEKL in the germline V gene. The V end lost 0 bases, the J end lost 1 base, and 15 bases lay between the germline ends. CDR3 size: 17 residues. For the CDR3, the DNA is TGCGCCAGCAGCCAAGACCTCCGCGACAGCCTTAACTATGGCTACACCTTC. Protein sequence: CASSQDLRDSLNYGYTF.

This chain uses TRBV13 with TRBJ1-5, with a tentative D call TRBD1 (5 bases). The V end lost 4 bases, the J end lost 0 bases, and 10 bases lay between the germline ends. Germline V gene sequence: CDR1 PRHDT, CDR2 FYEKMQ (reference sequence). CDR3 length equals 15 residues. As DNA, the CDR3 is TGTGCCAGCAGCTCCAGGGCCCATAGCAATCAGCCCCAGCATTTT. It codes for CASSSRAHSNQPQHF.

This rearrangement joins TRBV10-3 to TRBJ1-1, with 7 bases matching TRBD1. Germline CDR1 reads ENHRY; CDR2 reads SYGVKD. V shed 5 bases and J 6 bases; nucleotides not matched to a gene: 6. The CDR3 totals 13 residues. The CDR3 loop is CAISPQGYPEAFF. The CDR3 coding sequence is TGTGCCATCAGTCCACAGGGGTACCCTGAAGCTTTCTTT.

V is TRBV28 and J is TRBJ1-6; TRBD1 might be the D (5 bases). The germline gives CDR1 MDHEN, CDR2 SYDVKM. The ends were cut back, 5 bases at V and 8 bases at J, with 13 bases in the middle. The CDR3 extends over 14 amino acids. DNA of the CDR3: TGTGCCAGCAGTCCAGACAGAAACCATTCACCCCTCCACTTT. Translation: CASSPDRNHSPLHF.

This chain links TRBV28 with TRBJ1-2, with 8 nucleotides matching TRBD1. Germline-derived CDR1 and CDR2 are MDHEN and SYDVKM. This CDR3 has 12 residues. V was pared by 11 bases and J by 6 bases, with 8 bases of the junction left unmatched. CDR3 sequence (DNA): TGTGCCGGGAGAGGGGACAGGAATGGCTACACCTTC. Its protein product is CAGRGDRNGYTF.

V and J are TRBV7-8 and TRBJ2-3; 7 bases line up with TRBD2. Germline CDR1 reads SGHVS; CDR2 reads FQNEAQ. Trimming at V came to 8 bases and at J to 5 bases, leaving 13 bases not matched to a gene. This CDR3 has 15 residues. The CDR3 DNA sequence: TGTGCCAGCCGTATAGGACTAGGGCCGGGAGATACGCAGTATTTT. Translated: CASRIGLGPGDTQYF. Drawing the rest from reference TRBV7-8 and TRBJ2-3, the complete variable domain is GAGVSQSPRYKVAKRGQDVALRCDPISGHVSLFWYQQALGQGPEFLTYFQNEAQLDKSGLPSDRFFAERPEGSVSTLKIQRTQQEDSAVYLCASRIGLGPGDTQYFGPGTRLTVL.

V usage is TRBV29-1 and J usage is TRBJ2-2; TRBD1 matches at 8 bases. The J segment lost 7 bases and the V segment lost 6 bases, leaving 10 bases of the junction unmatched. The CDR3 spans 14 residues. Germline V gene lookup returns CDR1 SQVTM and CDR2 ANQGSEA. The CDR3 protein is CSVAPGGWGGELFF. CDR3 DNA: TGCAGCGTCGCTCCAGGGGGCTGGGGCGGGGAGCTGTTTTTT.

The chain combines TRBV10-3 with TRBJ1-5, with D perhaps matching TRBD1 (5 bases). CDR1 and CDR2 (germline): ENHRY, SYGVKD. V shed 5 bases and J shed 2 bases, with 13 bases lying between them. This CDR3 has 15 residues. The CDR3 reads CAISLGTGGNQPQHF. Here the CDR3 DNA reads TGTGCCATCAGTCTCGGGACGGGGGGCAATCAGCCCCAGCATTTT.